These T cell receptor beta chains were read from a single sample in a study of T cell changes during pregnancy in multiple sclerosis. Generated by immunoSEQ multiplex PCR, the TCRdb table keeps only in-frame clones and is missing some. The sample consists of about 69,000 clones, under 95% of them appearing once. This specimen consisted of peripheral blood, obtained in the third trimester of pregnancy. All receptors derive from a female donor with multiple sclerosis, enrolled in a pregnancy study. Both conserved end residues are trimmed from each CDR3. Fields, in order: J gene, V gene, CDR3 protein.

>TRBJ1-5|TRBV9
ASSVAGGNQPQH
>TRBJ1-6|TRBV6-1
ASSAYRGDSPLH
>TRBJ1-6|TRBV19
ASSMGGSYNSPLH
>TRBJ2-1|TRBV9
ASSPTSGGGVDEQF
>TRBJ1-1|TRBV5-4
ASSPDRDTEAF
>TRBJ1-1|TRBV11-3
ASSLTGANTEAF
>TRBJ2-7|TRBV5-1
ASSLGVTGGYEQY
>TRBJ1-5|TRBV28
ASSLSRGNQPQH
>TRBJ1-4|TRBV15
ATDDGMNEKLF
>TRBJ2-7|TRBV18
ASSPTGTGGFNEQY
>TRBJ2-5|TRBV5-4
ASSLATSGFETQY
>TRBJ2-5|TRBV5-1
ASSHRTSGEETQY
>TRBJ2-7|TRBV7-2
ASSLVQDHYEQY
>TRBJ2-3|TRBV5-1
ASNLGNTDTQY
>TRBJ1-2|TRBV7-9
ASSSPGQGRDYGYT
>TRBJ2-7|TRBV9
ASSTGHSYEQY
>TRBJ1-3|TRBV5-1
ASSLSSSGNTIY
>TRBJ1-3|TRBV28
ASSTGYSGNTIY
>TRBJ1-5|TRBV2
ASGRESYQPQH
>TRBJ1-5|TRBV6-6
ASSYGTGFLYQPQH
>TRBJ1-1|TRBV10-3
AISYTGQPNTEAF
>TRBJ1-1|TRBV5-6
ASSLVGAQNTEAF
>TRBJ2-1|TRBV19
ASSADSLYNEQF
>TRBJ2-7|TRBV5-1
ASSILPGQSSYEQY
>TRBJ2-3|TRBV5-4
ASTILAGGTTDTQY
>TRBJ2-7|TRBV5-1
ASSRSYEQY
>TRBJ2-2|TRBV7-6
ASSLTGTSYSGELF
>TRBJ2-7|TRBV6-5
ASSSGTGSYEQY
>TRBJ2-2|TRBV5-1
ASSLAGSSGGYRGGELF
>TRBJ2-1|TRBV6-1
ASSEAAGLAGAFYNEQF
>TRBJ2-1|TRBV7-2
ASSLAGIAAYNEQF
>TRBJ1-6|TRBV7-3
ASSRDSHNSPLH
>TRBJ1-2|TRBV2
ASSEQQIDGYT
>TRBJ2-7|TRBV5-6
ASSLTGTGGRGYEQY
>TRBJ2-5|TRBV6-4
ASSKQAGQTQY
>TRBJ1-1|TRBV9
ASSRSGVGVRDTEAF
>TRBJ1-4|TRBV18
ASSPPGGLNNEKLF
>TRBJ2-2|TRBV11-1
ASSATAGELF
>TRBJ1-1|TRBV19
ASSISVGPAGRIYTEAF
>TRBJ2-5|TRBV6-1
ASSEALRGQETQY
>TRBJ2-1|TRBV11-2
ASSFSSGLAGGQF
>TRBJ1-2|TRBV7-2
ASSLGSTEGYT
>TRBJ2-7|TRBV5-5
ASSLQGLNEQY
>TRBJ2-2|TRBV14
ASSQVSGKGAGELF
>TRBJ2-3|TRBV7-2
ASSSWDYPRADTQY
>TRBJ1-2|TRBV19
ASSLRDRGYGYT
>TRBJ1-2|TRBV7-9
ASSFTGQYPGANYGYT
>TRBJ1-6|TRBV13
ASSLSRPGNSPLH
>TRBJ1-2|TRBV4-2
ASSHAGVNYGYT
>TRBJ1-4|TRBV4-3
ASSPFTGAGSEKLF
>TRBJ1-5|TRBV28
ASSSRGQPQH